Following are 21 T cell receptor beta chains from one sample sequenced in a study of CD8 T cells in Susac syndrome. With random hexamers, 0.5 to 1 ug RNA was reverse transcribed. TCRdb reprocessed the immunoSEQ multiplex PCR reads with MiXCR, giving one entry per CDR3 protein. The data hold fewer than 300,000 distinct CDR3 sequences, with 85% observed a single time. Sample: CD8+ T cells from PBMCs. The receptors stem from a human donor with multiple sclerosis.

The rearrangement links TRBV9 to TRBJ2-1; 7 positions agree with TRBD1. This CDR3 contains 14 residues. CDR1 SGDLS and CDR2 YYNGEE come from the germline V gene. The ends lost 7 bases at V and 8 bases at J; junction bases unmatched: 12. The CDR3 is CASDGRQGKHEQFF. The CDR3 nucleotides are TGTGCCAGCGATGGTAGACAGGGTAAGCATGAGCAGTTCTTC. Combining the CDR3 with reference TRBV9 and TRBJ2-1 gives the whole variable domain DSGVTQTPKHLITATGQRVTLRCSPRSGDLSVYWYQQSLDQGLQFLIQYYNGEERAKGNILERFSAQQFPDLHSELNLSSLELGDSALYFCASDGRQGKHEQFFGPGTRLTVL.

The DNA of the CDR3 is TGTGCCAGCAGCTTCCTAGTGAACACTGAAGCTTTCTTT. Protein product: CASSFLVNTEAFF. V gene TRBV5-4 combines with J gene TRBJ1-1; the D is unclear. Trimming took off 2 bases at V and 0 bases at J, with 5 bases between the two ends. Germline V gene lookup returns CDR1 SGHNT and CDR2 YYREEE (reference sequence). CDR3 length: 13 amino acids. Using reference TRBV5-4 and TRBJ1-1 for the parts outside the CDR3, the full variable domain is ETGVTQSPTHLIKTRGQQVTLRCSSQSGHNTVSWYQQALGQGPQFIFQYYREEENGRGNFPPRFSGLQFPNYSSELNVNALELDDSALYLCASSFLVNTEAFFGQGTRLTVV.

V gene TRBV28 combines with J gene TRBJ1-1; 8 positions match TRBD1. CDR1 is MDHEN and CDR2 is SYDVKM in the germline V gene. The length of the CDR3 is 12 residues. J lost 11 bases, V lost 4 bases, and 6 bases had no gene match. CDR3 in amino acids: CASSSQGAWAFF. CDR3 bases: TGTGCCAGCAGTTCGCAGGGGGCATGGGCTTTCTTT.

The count of this clonotype is one. The CDR3 DNA reads as TGTGCCAGCAGTTTAGGACTAACTGAATCCTACGAGCAGTACTTC. Residues: CASSLGLTESYEQYF. The V call is TRBV28, the J call TRBJ2-7; possibly TRBD2 for D (6 bases). There are 15 residues in the CDR3. CDR1 is MDHEN, CDR2 SYDVKM, per germline. V was shortened by 2 bases and J by 1 base, with 12 bases between the two germline ends.

This rearrangement joins TRBV10-3 to TRBJ2-7; 7 bases match TRBD1. Germline-derived CDR1 and CDR2 are ENHRY and SYGVKD. The V and J ends lost 7 bases and 3 bases, in that order; junction bases with no gene match: 9. The CDR3 extends over 14 amino acids. This chain's CDR3 is CAINPRQGDYEQYF. The DNA for the CDR3 is TGTGCCATCAATCCAAGACAGGGTGACTACGAGCAGTACTTC.

Here the CDR3 DNA reads TGTGCCAGCAGCGTAGGGAGGGGGCTGCCGGGCACTGAAGCTTTCTTT. It is translated as CASSVGRGLPGTEAFF. The rearrangement links TRBV9 to TRBJ1-1; the match to TRBD1 covers 7 bases. V lost 0 bases to trimming and J lost 4 bases; unmatched junction nucleotides: 9. This CDR3 has 16 residues. CDR1 and CDR2 from the germline V gene are SGDLS and YYNGEE.

The chain joins TRBV10-3 to TRBJ2-3; 10 positions agree with TRBD2. The CDR3 length is 15 residues. Trimming cost V 6 bases and J 1 base; bases outside gene matches: 4. Germline-derived CDR1 and CDR2 are ENHRY and SYGVKD. In nucleotides, the CDR3 is TGTGCCATCAGGGGACTAGCGACACGCACAGATACGCAGTATTTT. This codes for CAIRGLATRTDTQYF.

The chain recombines TRBV27 with TRBJ1-1; D perhaps matches TRBD1 (5 bases). Germline values: CDR1 MNHEY, CDR2 SMNVEV (reference sequence). Deletions cut 0 bases from V and 4 bases from J, with 12 bases between. The CDR3 has 15 amino acids. The CDR3 reads CASSLSQGFGTEAFF. The CDR3 nucleotides read TGTGCCAGCAGTTTATCTCAGGGTTTCGGCACTGAAGCTTTCTTT.

The chain joins TRBV5-1 to TRBJ1-6, with unresolved D. CDR3 length equals 15 residues. Germline CDR1 and CDR2: SGHRS and YFSETQ. Between the trimmed V and J ends, which lost 0 bases and 10 bases, there was a span of 14 bases. The CDR3 sequence is CASSLEADSRSPLHF. CDR3 bases: TGCGCCAGCAGCTTGGAGGCAGACTCTAGATCACCCCTCCACTTT.

V and J are TRBV5-1 and TRBJ2-7, with 8 nucleotides matching TRBD2. The V gene end was trimmed by 4 bases and the J gene end by 3 bases; junction bases not matched to a gene: 3. The germline CDR1 and CDR2 sequences are SGHRS and YFSETQ. CDR3 length: 13 residues. The DNA for the CDR3 is TGCGCCAGCAGCGGGACTAGGGACTACGAGCAGTACTTC. Amino acids: CASSGTRDYEQYF.

The DNA for the CDR3 is TGTGCCAGCAGCCCGCAGACAGGCCCCGGGGATGGCTACACCTTC. Translated, it gives CASSPQTGPGDGYTF. The chain is built from TRBV7-6 and TRBJ1-2; maybe TRBD1 (6 bases). Per germline, CDR1 SGHVS and CDR2 FNYEAQ. The CDR3 is 15 residues long. The V end lost 5 bases, the J end lost 6 bases, and 19 bases lay between the germline ends. Filled out from reference TRBV7-6 and TRBJ1-2, the complete variable domain reads GAGVSQSPRYKVTKRGQDVALRCDPISGHVSLYWYRQALGQGPEFLTYFNYEAQQDKSGLPNDRFSAERPEGSISTLTIQRTEQRDSAMYRCASSPQTGPGDGYTFGSGTRLTVV.

V and J are TRBV20-1 and TRBJ1-5, with TRBD1 matching 7 bases. After removal of 0 bases from V and 5 bases from J, the junction contained 7 bases not matched to a gene. This CDR3 contains 15 residues. The germline V gene encodes CDR1 DFQATT and CDR2 SNEGSKA (reference sequence). CDR3 DNA sequence: TGCAGTGCTAGAGAAAGGGGGCTGGGACATCAGCCCCAGCATTTT. Protein product: CSARERGLGHQPQHF.

The chain combines TRBV7-9 with TRBJ2-1, with TRBD2 identical over 7 bases. J lost 4 bases, V lost 0 bases, and 3 bases had no gene match. The germline V gene has CDR1 SEHNR and CDR2 FQNEAQ (reference sequence). The CDR3 is 15 amino acids. Here the CDR3 DNA reads TGTGCCAGCAGCTTAGCGGGAGGGTGGTACAATGAGCAGTTCTTC. The encoded protein is CASSLAGGWYNEQFF.

Concerning this clonotype itself: One junction end disagrees with the germline gene, perhaps due to a read error. The rearrangement uses TRBV28 and TRBJ1-1; a weak D match, TRBD1 (5 bases). CDR1 and CDR2 (germline): MDHEN, SYDVKM. The length of the CDR3 is 13 residues. Written as DNA, the CDR3 is TGTGCCAGCAGTTTATTTAGGGGCCCAGAAGTTTTCTTT. Translating it yields CASSLFRGPEVFF.

J is TRBJ2-7 and V is TRBV28, with D possibly matching TRBD1 (6 bases). In germline, CDR1 is MDHEN, CDR2 SYDVKM. The CDR3 consists of 13 residues. V was clipped by 2 bases and J by 5 bases, with 10 bases between them. The CDR3 here is CASSLPGVNEQYF. The CDR3 DNA sequence: TGTGCCAGCAGTTTACCAGGGGTCAACGAGCAGTACTTC.

CDR3: CASSHLTVPSTDTQYF. As DNA, the CDR3 is TGTGCCAGCAGTCATCTAACGGTCCCTAGCACAGATACGCAGTATTTT. The chain recombines TRBV27 with TRBJ2-3, with unresolved D. Germline V gives CDR1 MNHEY, CDR2 SMNVEV (reference sequence). The CDR3 is 16 amino acids. The V end was cut by 5 bases, the J end by 0 bases, with 15 bases between.

The chain links TRBV24-1 to TRBJ2-3; D is undetermined. CDR3 length: 15 residues. Trimming took off 4 bases at V and 7 bases at J, with 17 bases between the two ends. CDR1 and CDR2 from the germline V gene are KGHDR and SFDVKD. In DNA, the CDR3 is TGTGCCACCAGTGAACCTAGTATCCAGCCCAATACGCAGTATTTT. Protein sequence: CATSEPSIQPNTQYF.

The chain recombines TRBV2 with TRBJ2-4; 10 bases fit TRBD1. Germline V lookup: CDR1 SNHLY, CDR2 FYNNEI. This CDR3 has 20 amino acids. The V and J ends lost 4 bases and 3 bases, in that order; junction bases with no gene match: 18. CDR3 bases: TGTGCCAGCAGTGCGTCCCCTAATAAGGCGGGACAGGGGAACAAAAACATTCAGTACTTC. This encodes CASSASPNKAGQGNKNIQYF.

The V and J genes are TRBV19 and TRBJ1-2, with 7 bases that match TRBD1. The CDR3 is 14 residues long. The germline CDR1 and CDR2 sequences are LNHDA and SQIVND (reference sequence). The V and J ends lost 4 bases and 6 bases, in that order; junction bases with no gene match: 8. CDR3 nucleotides: TGTGCCAGTAGTAGAGGGGGCACGGTGAATGGCTACACCTTC. As protein: CASSRGGTVNGYTF.

J is TRBJ2-7 and V is TRBV7-9, with 7 bases lining up with TRBD2. Per germline, CDR1 SEHNR and CDR2 FQNEAQ (reference sequence). CDR3 length: 14 amino acids. Unmatched junction bases numbered 3, after V lost 0 bases and J lost 4 bases. The CDR3 region has the DNA TGTGCCAGCAGCTTAGCGCTACTAGCGTACGAGCAGTACTTC. It translates to CASSLALLAYEQYF. The variable domain in full, completed from reference TRBV7-9 and TRBJ2-7, reads DTGVSQNPRHKITKRGQNVTFRCDPISEHNRLYWYRQTLGQGPEFLTYFQNEAQLEKSRLLSDRFSAERPKGSFSTLEIQRTEQGDSAMYLCASSLALLAYEQYFGPGTRLTVT.

This clonotype occurred once. The chain recombines TRBV15 with TRBJ1-1, with a weak D call TRBD1 (5 bases). CDR1 LNHNV and CDR2 YYDKDF come from the germline V gene (reference sequence). Trimming shortened V by 1 base and J by 3 bases, and 12 bases separated the two germline ends. The length of the CDR3 is 15 residues. CDR3 nucleotides: TGTGCCACCAGCAGAGTTTTCGAAGGGGACACTGAAGCTTTCTTT. It is translated as CATSRVFEGDTEAFF.